The 27 T cell receptor beta chains presented below share a single source sample, sequenced in a study of blood T cell repertoires in COVID-19. Profiling relied on immunoSEQ multiplex PCR, and the TCRdb table lists in-frame clones only, not all of them. This sample has a few hundred thousand clones; roughly 85% occur once, and the top ten carry 2% to 3%. Sample: PBMCs or T cells enriched from blood (not recorded which). The receptors were gathered from a woman in her 50s who had recovered from COVID-19.

This chain joins TRBV18 and TRBJ1-1, with 9 bases lining up with TRBD1. This CDR3 comprises 15 residues. The V segment lost 5 bases and the J segment 4 bases; nucleotides outside the gene matches: 8. From germline, CDR1 is KGHSH and CDR2 LQKENI. The CDR3 loop is CASSARQGGSTEAFF. As DNA, the CDR3 is TGTGCCAGCTCAGCTAGACAGGGGGGGAGCACTGAAGCTTTCTTT.

The J gene is TRBJ2-7, the V gene TRBV30, with a possible D match to TRBD2 (6 bases). This CDR3 contains 13 residues. Trimming removed 3 bases at V and 5 bases at J, with 14 bases between. CDR1 GTSNPN and CDR2 SVGIG come from the germline V gene (reference sequence). The CDR3: CAWSPGVSDEQYF. In DNA form, the CDR3 reads TGTGCCTGGAGCCCGGGGGTATCTGACGAGCAGTACTTC.

The chain has TRBV15 and TRBJ1-5; D uncertain. Germline V CDR1 and CDR2: LNHNV, YYDKDF (reference sequence). This CDR3 contains 15 residues. Trimming pared 4 bases from V and 4 bases from J, leaving 14 bases between. This chain's CDR3 is CATSNELLPNQPQHF. CDR3 in DNA: TGTGCCACCAGCAACGAGCTTCTCCCTAATCAGCCCCAGCATTTT.

The chain joins TRBV10-2 to TRBJ1-4, with TRBD1 matching over 10 bases. V lost 3 bases, J lost 5 bases, and 6 bases stayed unmatched. This CDR3 region has 16 residues. CDR1 is WSHSY, CDR2 SAAADI, per germline. CDR3 sequence: CASSEGVTGGNEKLFF. CDR3 bases: TGCGCCAGCAGTGAAGGTGTGACAGGGGGCAATGAAAAACTGTTTTTT.

Turning to this clone: One end of the junction does not line up with germline, which may come from a read error. The chain carries TRBV5-6 and TRBJ2-7; 8 nucleotides align to TRBD1. The CDR3 has 11 residues. Per the germline V gene, CDR1 is SGHDT and CDR2 is YYEEEE. The CDR3 loop reads CASSGGQGKHF. The CDR3, as DNA: TGTGCCAGCAGCGGCGGACAGGGAAAGCACTTC.

The chain uses TRBV7-8 and TRBJ2-7; D unresolved. V was clipped by 5 bases and J by 5 bases, with 10 bases between them. There are 12 residues in the CDR3. The germline CDR1 and CDR2 sequences are SGHVS and FQNEAQ. CDR3 DNA sequence: TGTGCCAGCAGCCGAGAGGCGGACGAGCAGTACTTC. Translating it yields CASSREADEQYF.

CDR3 sequence: CSASSGGALETQYF. In nucleotides, the CDR3 is TGCAGTGCTAGTAGCGGGGGGGCTTTAGAGACCCAGTACTTC. The chain employs TRBV20-1 and TRBJ2-5; 11 nucleotides match TRBD2. The germline CDR1 and CDR2 sequences are DFQATT and SNEGSKA (reference sequence). The CDR3 spans 14 residues. V lost 3 bases and J lost 4; bases outside the gene matches: 4.

The count of this clone is one. The rearrangement joins TRBV11-3 to TRBJ2-3, with D possibly TRBD2 on 5 matching bases. The CDR3 is 17 amino acids. In germline, CDR1 is SGHNT, CDR2 YENEEA. Trimming removed 6 bases at V and 1 base at J, with 20 bases between. The CDR3 DNA reads TGTGCCAGCAGTGAGGGCACGGGCGGTCCCCGCACAGATACGCAGTATTTT. Its translation is CASSEGTGGPRTDTQYF.

The rearrangement uses TRBV9 and TRBJ1-2, with a tentative D call TRBD1 (5 bases). There are 14 residues in the CDR3. V lost 0 bases to trimming and J lost 9 bases, with 15 bases between them. Germline-derived CDR1 and CDR2 are SGDLS and YYNGEE. The CDR3 DNA is TGTGCCAGCAGCGTAGCTTTGTCAGGGTCAAGCTACACCTTC. Translation gives CASSVALSGSSYTF.

The count of this clone is one. The gene calls are TRBV2 and TRBJ1-2, with a tentative D call TRBD1 (5 bases). The CDR3 runs 12 residues. Germline V CDR1 and CDR2: SNHLY, FYNNEI. V dropped 6 bases and J dropped 1 base, with 6 bases sitting between them. The CDR3 here is CASRTDNYGYTF. Written as DNA, the CDR3 is TGTGCCAGCAGGACAGATAACTATGGCTACACCTTC.

The chain links TRBV7-3 to TRBJ2-2; 7 bases fit TRBD2. Germline CDR1 SGHTA, CDR2 FQGTGA. J lost 8 bases, V lost 5 bases, and 5 bases had no gene match. The CDR3 has 13 amino acids. The CDR3 reads CASSVGLRGELFF. The CDR3 DNA is TGTGCCAGCAGCGTGGGACTAAGGGGGGAGCTGTTTTTT.

The chain is built from TRBV27 and TRBJ1-1; D may be TRBD1 (5 bases). Per the germline V gene, CDR1 is MNHEY and CDR2 is SMNVEV (reference sequence). The CDR3 totals 14 residues. V lost 4 bases and J lost 5, with 14 bases in between. The CDR3 DNA sequence: TGTGCCAGCAGTTATCAGGGATTGTGGACTGAAGCTTTCTTT. Protein product: CASSYQGLWTEAFF.

The sample holds one count of this clone. The chain is built from TRBV3-1 (or the pseudogene TRBV3-2) and TRBJ1-5, with a tentative D call TRBD1 (6 bases). The CDR3 is made up of 14 amino acids. Deletions cut 3 bases from V and 9 bases from J, with 15 bases between. The germline V gene encodes CDR1 LGHDT and CDR2 YNNKEL (reference sequence). DNA for the CDR3: TGTGCCAGCAGCCACTTATTTCAGGGGTCGCCCCAGCATTTT. Residues: CASSHLFQGSPQHF.

V gene TRBV28 combines with J gene TRBJ1-3; D not certain. V gave up 6 bases and J gave up 7 bases, with 16 bases separating them. The CDR3 length is 14 residues. Germline-derived CDR1 and CDR2 are MDHEN and SYDVKM. This chain's CDR3 is CASRPPGERNTIYF. The CDR3, as DNA: TGTGCCAGCAGACCCCCCGGGGAGCGGAACACCATATATTTT.

This clone was detected only once. Here the CDR3 reads CASRRDSEVGEAFF. DNA for the CDR3: TGTGCCAGTAGGAGGGACAGCGAGGTAGGTGAAGCTTTCTTT. The chain recombines TRBV19 with TRBJ1-1; TRBD1 matches 7 bases. Germline loops: CDR1 LNHDA, CDR2 SQIVND (reference sequence). V lost 6 bases to trimming and J lost 7 bases; unmatched junction nucleotides: 11. The CDR3 loop spans 14 amino acids.

This chain joins TRBV4-1 and TRBJ1-1; D is uncertain. Deletions cut 2 bases from V and 10 bases from J, with 20 bases between. This CDR3 is built from 15 residues. CDR1 MGHRA and CDR2 YSYEKL come from the germline V gene. CDR3 in DNA: TGCGCCAGCAGCCAAAGGACGTCCGGGGTCGTCGCAGCTTTCTTT. Protein sequence: CASSQRTSGVVAAFF.

The gene calls are TRBV7-2 and TRBJ2-3; 7 bases line up with TRBD2. Germline CDR1 is SGHTA and CDR2 is FQGNSA. This CDR3 comprises 17 residues. With 2 bases clipped from V and 0 bases from J, the junction kept 8 bases outside the gene matches. CDR3 amino acids: CASSLLERGLSTDTQYF. The CDR3 coding sequence is TGTGCCAGCAGCTTATTGGAGCGGGGACTCAGCACAGATACGCAGTATTTT.

This clone has more than one count but fewer than ten. The chain links TRBV7-3 to TRBJ1-1, with 7 bases lining up with TRBD1. Germline V gene data show CDR1 as SGHTA and CDR2 as FQGTGA. Trimming cost V 5 bases and J 0 bases; bases outside gene matches: 3. The CDR3 runs 14 residues. The DNA for the CDR3 is TGTGCCAGCAGCGTAGGGACAGTGAACACTGAAGCTTTCTTT. Encoded protein: CASSVGTVNTEAFF. The complete variable domain, with remaining parts taken from reference TRBV7-3 and TRBJ1-1, reads GAGVSQTPSNKVTEKGKYVELRCDPISGHTALYWYRQSLGQGPEFLIYFQGTGAADDSGLPNDRFFAVRPEGSVSTLKIQRTERGDSAVYLCASSVGTVNTEAFFGQGTRLTVV.

The chain recombines TRBV30 with TRBJ1-5, with D hard to call. Germline CDR1 is GTSNPN and CDR2 is SVGIG (reference sequence). This CDR3 is built from 14 residues. Trimming left V 0 bases short and J 0 bases short, with 6 bases between. The CDR3 is CAWSVSVSNQPQHF. The CDR3 bases are TGTGCCTGGAGTGTGTCAGTTAGCAATCAGCCCCAGCATTTT.

The chain employs TRBV7-3 and TRBJ1-1; TRBD1 matches at 8 bases. The V gene's germline CDR1 is SGHTA and CDR2 FQGTGA. V was pared by 4 bases and J by 1 base, with 2 bases of the junction left unmatched. The CDR3 has 14 amino acids. The DNA for the CDR3 is TGTGCCAGCAGCTCAGGACAGGGGAACACTGAAGCTTTCTTT. Protein product: CASSSGQGNTEAFF.

Written as DNA, the CDR3 is TGTGCCAGCAGTCTATTGACAGATCCAAATTCACCCCTCCACTTT. Translation gives CASSLLTDPNSPLHF. The V gene is TRBV9, the J gene TRBJ1-6, with D possibly being TRBD1 (5 bases). Per germline, CDR1 SGDLS and CDR2 YYNGEE. The CDR3 contains 15 residues. Trimming stripped 5 bases from V and 7 bases from J, with 16 bases between.

The V and J genes are TRBV15 and TRBJ1-1; D might be TRBD1 (5 bases). V lost 1 base and J lost 4, with 7 bases in between. The germline V gene has CDR1 LNHNV and CDR2 YYDKDF (reference sequence). The CDR3 is 13 residues long. The CDR3: CATSRAQGTEAFF. The CDR3 bases are TGTGCCACCAGCAGAGCCCAGGGCACTGAAGCTTTCTTT.

The rearrangement uses TRBV9 and TRBJ2-1; D may be TRBD2 (5 bases). The CDR3 is 15 residues long. CDR1 is SGDLS, CDR2 YYNGEE, per germline. V lost 0 bases and J 9 bases, leaving 16 bases between the germline ends. For the CDR3, the DNA is TGTGCCAGCAGCGTAGTGGCAGCGGACCTTGGTGAGCAGTTCTTC. This codes for CASSVVAADLGEQFF. The variable domain in full, completed from reference TRBV9 and TRBJ2-1, reads DSGVTQTPKHLITATGQRVTLRCSPRSGDLSVYWYQQSLDQGLQFLIQYYNGEERAKGNILERFSAQQFPDLHSELNLSSLELGDSALYFCASSVVAADLGEQFFGPGTRLTVL.

The chain joins TRBV9 to TRBJ2-1, with TRBD2 matching over 9 bases. The length of the CDR3 is 17 residues. Trimming removed 0 bases from V and 7 bases from J; junction bases left unmatched: 11. Germline V gives CDR1 SGDLS, CDR2 YYNGEE. The CDR3 DNA sequence: TGTGCCAGCAGCGTAGAAATCAACAGCGGGGGGTTTAATGAGCAGTTCTTC. The encoded protein is CASSVEINSGGFNEQFF.

The chain has TRBV3-1 (or the pseudogene TRBV3-2) and TRBJ1-2, with D perhaps matching TRBD1 (5 bases). V was pared by 2 bases and J by 2 bases, with 12 bases between. CDR1 and CDR2 from the germline V gene are LGHDT and YNNKEL (reference sequence). This CDR3 region has 15 residues. CDR3 protein: CASSQNPGRNYGYTF. In DNA, the CDR3 is TGTGCCAGCAGCCAAAACCCAGGGAGGAACTATGGCTACACCTTC.

J is TRBJ2-7 and V is TRBV27; TRBD2 matches 8 bases. Trimming took 8 bases from V and 5 from J; bases not matched to a gene: 8. CDR3 length: 13 residues. Per germline, CDR1 MNHEY and CDR2 SMNVEV (reference sequence). CDR3 protein: CASSGGESDEQYF. The CDR3 DNA follows: TGTGCCAGCTCGGGGGGGGAATCGGACGAGCAGTACTTC.

The V gene is TRBV3-1 (or the pseudogene TRBV3-2), the J gene TRBJ2-5; 7 bases are a match to TRBD2. V shed 6 bases, J shed 7 bases, and the junction held 11 bases outside the gene matches. The CDR3 is 14 amino acids. CDR1 and CDR2 (germline): LGHDT, YNNKEL (reference sequence). CDR3 in amino acids: CASRRGNVRGTQYF. CDR3 DNA: TGTGCCAGCAGGCGGGGGAACGTCCGGGGGACCCAGTACTTC.